This T cell receptor beta chain was recorded in a study of lymphopenia after photon versus proton radiotherapy. Sequencing was performed with immunoSEQ multiplex PCR; in TCRdb, only in-frame clones are kept and a portion is missing. The table has fewer than 20,000 clones, more than 85% seen once. Germline-derived CDR1 and CDR2 are GTSNPN and SVGIG (reference sequence). The CDR3 loop spans 13 amino acids. Trimming shortened V by 4 bases and J by 6 bases, and 15 bases separated the two germline ends. Of note for this clone: Its antigen is unidentified.

Study results and limitations: Photon-treated patients lost naive T cells and TCR diversity; proton-treated stayed stable. Oligoclonal CD8+ Temra expansion after nadir drove photon patients' diversity drop.

Specimen: peripheral blood, collected from a patient treated with proton-based radiotherapy. The chain has TRBV30 and TRBJ1-2; tentative D call: TRBD1 (6 bases). The clonotype originates from a man aged 70 or older with pancreatic cancer. CDR3 sequence: CAWNKEGGHGYTF. CDR3 nucleotide sequence: TGTGCCTGGAATAAGGAGGGGGGGCATGGCTACACCTTC.